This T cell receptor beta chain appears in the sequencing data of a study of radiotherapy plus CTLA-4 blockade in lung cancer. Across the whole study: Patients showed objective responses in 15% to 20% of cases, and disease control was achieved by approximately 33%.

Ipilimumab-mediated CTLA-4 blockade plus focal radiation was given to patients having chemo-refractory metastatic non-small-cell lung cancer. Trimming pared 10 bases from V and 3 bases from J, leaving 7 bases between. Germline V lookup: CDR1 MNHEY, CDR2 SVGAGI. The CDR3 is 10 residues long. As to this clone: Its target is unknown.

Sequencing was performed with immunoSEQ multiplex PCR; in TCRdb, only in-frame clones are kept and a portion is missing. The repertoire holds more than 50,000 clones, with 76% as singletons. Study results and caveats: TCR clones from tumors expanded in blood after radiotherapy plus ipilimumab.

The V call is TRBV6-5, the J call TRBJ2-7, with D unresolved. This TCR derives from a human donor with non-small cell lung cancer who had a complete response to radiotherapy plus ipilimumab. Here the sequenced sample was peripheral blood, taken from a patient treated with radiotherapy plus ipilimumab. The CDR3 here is CATRHYEQYF. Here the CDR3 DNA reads TGTGCCACCCGACACTACGAGCAGTACTTC.